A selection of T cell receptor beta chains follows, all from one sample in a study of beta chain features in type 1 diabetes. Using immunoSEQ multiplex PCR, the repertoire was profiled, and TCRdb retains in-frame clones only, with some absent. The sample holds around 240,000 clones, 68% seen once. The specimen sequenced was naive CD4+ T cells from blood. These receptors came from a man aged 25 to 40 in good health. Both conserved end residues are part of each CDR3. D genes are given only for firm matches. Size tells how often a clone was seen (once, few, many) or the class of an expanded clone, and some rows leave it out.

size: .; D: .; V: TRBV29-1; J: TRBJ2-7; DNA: TGCAGCGTTAGGGGTCAACGGAACGAGCAGTACTTC; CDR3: CSVRGQRNEQYF
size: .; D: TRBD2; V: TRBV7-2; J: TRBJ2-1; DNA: TGTGCCAGCAGCCCGCATGGACTAGAGGAGCAGTTCTTC; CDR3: CASSPHGLEEQFF
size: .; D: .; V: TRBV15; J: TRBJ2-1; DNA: TGTGCCACCAGCAGAGCCGGAAATGAGCAGTTCTTC; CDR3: CATSRAGNEQFF
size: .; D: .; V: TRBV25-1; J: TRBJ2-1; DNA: TGTGCCAGCAGTGGCACGGCGGTCTACAATGAGCAGTTCTTC; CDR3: CASSGTAVYNEQFF
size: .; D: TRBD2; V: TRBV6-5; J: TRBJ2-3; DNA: TGTGCCAGCAGCAGCCCTAGCGGGGGGGCCGATACGCAGTATTTT; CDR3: CASSSPSGGADTQYF
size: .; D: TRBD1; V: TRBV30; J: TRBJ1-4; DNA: TGTGCCCGGAAGGACAGGGAGATTGAAAAACTGTTTTTT; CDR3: CARKDREIEKLFF
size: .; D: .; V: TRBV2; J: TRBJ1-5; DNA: TGTGCCAGCGGGGAGAATCAGCCCCAGCATTTT; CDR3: CASGENQPQHF
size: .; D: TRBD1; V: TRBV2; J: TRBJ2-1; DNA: TGTGCCAGCAGTGAAGGGTTCGCCGGACAGGGAAAAGTTTTCTTC; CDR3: CASSEGFAGQGKVFF
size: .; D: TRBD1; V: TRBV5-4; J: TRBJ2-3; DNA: TGTGCCAGCAGCATTGGGACAGCAAGCACAGATACGCAGTATTTT; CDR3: CASSIGTASTDTQYF
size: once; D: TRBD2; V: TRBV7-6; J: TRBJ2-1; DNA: TGTGCCAGCAGCTCGCGGGGGAGCTCCTACAATGAGCAGTTCTTC; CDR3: CASSSRGSSYNEQFF
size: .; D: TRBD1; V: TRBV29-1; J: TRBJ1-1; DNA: TGCAGCGTCCCCAGGGGGGAAGGGACTGAAGCTTTCTTT; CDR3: CSVPRGEGTEAFF
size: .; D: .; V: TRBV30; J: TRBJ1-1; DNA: TGTGCCTCCCGTGAGGGGAACACTGAAGCTTTCTTT; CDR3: CASREGNTEAFF
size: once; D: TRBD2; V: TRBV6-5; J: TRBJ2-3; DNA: TGTGCCAGCAGTCGGACTAGAGATACGCAGTATTTT; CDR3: CASSRTRDTQYF
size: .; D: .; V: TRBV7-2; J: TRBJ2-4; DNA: TGTGCCAGCAGCTTAGGGGGGGACAAAAACATTCAGTACTTC; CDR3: CASSLGGDKNIQYF
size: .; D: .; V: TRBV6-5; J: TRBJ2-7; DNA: TGTGCCAGCAGGGGTATGGGCCACGAGCAGTACTTC; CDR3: CASRGMGHEQYF
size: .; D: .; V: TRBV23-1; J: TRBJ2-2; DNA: TGCGCCAGCACCCGTGGGGAGAAGGGGTACACCGGGGAGCTGTTTTTT; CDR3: CASTRGEKGYTGELFF
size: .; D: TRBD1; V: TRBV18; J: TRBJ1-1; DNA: TGTGCCAGCTCGGCGACAGGGAGGAACACTGAAGCTTTCTTT; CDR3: CASSATGRNTEAFF
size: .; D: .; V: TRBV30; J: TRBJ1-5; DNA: TGTGCCTGGAGTGTACGTGCATCAGATCAGCCCCAGCATTTT; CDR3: CAWSVRASDQPQHF
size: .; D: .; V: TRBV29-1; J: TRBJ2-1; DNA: TGCAGCGGTTCCGGGCAGTTAGGCAATGAGCAGTTCTTC; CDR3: CSGSGQLGNEQFF
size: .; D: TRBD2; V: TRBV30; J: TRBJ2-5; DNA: TGTGCCTGGAGCTACGGGGGGACGGAGACCCAGTACTTC; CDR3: CAWSYGGTETQYF
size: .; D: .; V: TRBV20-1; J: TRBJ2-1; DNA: TGCAGTGCTAGAATCGAGCAGTTCTTC; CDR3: CSARIEQFF
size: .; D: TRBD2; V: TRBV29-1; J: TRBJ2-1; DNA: TGCAGCGTTACCGGGACTAGCGGGACTGATGAGCAGTTCTTC; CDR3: CSVTGTSGTDEQFF
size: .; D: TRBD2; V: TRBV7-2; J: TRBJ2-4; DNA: TGTGCCAGCAGCGTCGGACTAGCGGTGAACATTCAGTACTTC; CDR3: CASSVGLAVNIQYF
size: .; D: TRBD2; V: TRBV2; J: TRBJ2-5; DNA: TGTGCCAGCAGGCGACTAGCGGGGGGCCAAGAGACCCAGTACTTC; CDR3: CASRRLAGGQETQYF
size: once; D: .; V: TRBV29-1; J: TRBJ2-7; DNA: TGCAGCGCCCAGGGACAAGCGACCTACGAGCAGTACTTC; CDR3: CSAQGQATYEQYF
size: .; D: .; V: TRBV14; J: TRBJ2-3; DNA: TGTGCCAGCAGCCAAGAAGTAATGGGTACCTCGAGCACAGATACGCAGTATTTT; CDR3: CASSQEVMGTSSTDTQYF
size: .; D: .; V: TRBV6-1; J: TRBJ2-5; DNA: TGTGCCAGCAGTGAAGAGGCAGGGGAGACCCAGTACTTC; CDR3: CASSEEAGETQYF
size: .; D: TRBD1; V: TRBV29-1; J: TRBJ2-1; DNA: TGCAGCGCAGGGGGATACAATGAGCAGTTCTTC; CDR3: CSAGGYNEQFF
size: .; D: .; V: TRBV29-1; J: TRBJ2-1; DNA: TGCAGCGTAGACCGGGCCGCGCGTACAAACAATGAGCAGTTCTTC; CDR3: CSVDRAARTNNEQFF
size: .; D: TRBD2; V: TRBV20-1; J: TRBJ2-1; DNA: TGCAGTGTATCTAGCGGAAATGAGCAGTTCTTC; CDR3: CSVSSGNEQFF
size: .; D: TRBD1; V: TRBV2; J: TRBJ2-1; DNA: TGTGCCAGCAGTTTCCGGGACAGAATTCGGGATGAGCAGTTCTTC; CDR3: CASSFRDRIRDEQFF
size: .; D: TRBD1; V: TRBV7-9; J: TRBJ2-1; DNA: TGTGCCAGCAGCTTAATGACAGGGGGGAGCAATGAGCAGTTCTTC; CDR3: CASSLMTGGSNEQFF
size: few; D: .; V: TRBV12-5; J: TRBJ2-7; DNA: TGTGCTAGTACCCGACAGAGCTCCTACGAGCAGTACTTC; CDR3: CASTRQSSYEQYF
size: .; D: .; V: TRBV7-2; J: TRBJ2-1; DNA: TGTGCCAGCAGCTTAGTACGACAGTACAATGAGCAGTTCTTC; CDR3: CASSLVRQYNEQFF